This T cell receptor (beta chain) derives from a study of blood T cell repertoires in COVID-19 (dated by TCRdb to about 2020). Regarding the research as a whole: The collaborator samples originated in the United States, Italy and Spain and spanned the acute and convalescent phases of COVID-19. The sample metadata nearly always contained a de-identified subject ID, COVID-19 status, age in years and sex. The prospective study material was composed of cDNA or gDNA derived from T cells, B-cell-depleted T cells, or PBMCs. The repertoires were released in a freely available public database intended as a resource for research on the immune response to SARS-CoV-2. Where HLA class I and class II types were available, the types were taken from metadata supplied by the sample provider, not from assay-based typing. The dataset comprised deeply sampled blood TCRbeta repertoires from subjects exposed to, actively infected with, or recovered from COVID-19. The samples were drawn from the first 160 participants of the ongoing ImmuneRACE study and from some 1,300 subjects provided by 6 global collaborators.

The immunoSEQ Assay, a bias-controlled multiplex PCR, was used to amplify TCRbeta CDR3 regions from genomic DNA. The published analysis was carried out like this. Nucleated cell counts per sample were estimated from amplification of reference gene primers within the assay. To quantify the absolute abundance of each unique TCRbeta CDR3 rearrangement, sequence reads were collapsed and filtered. For each sample, productive Simpson clonality was calculated by taking the square root of Simpson's diversity index across productive rearrangements. TCRdb carries this immuneACCESS record with in-frame sequences only. Its versions omit some clonotypes, under half of them owing to an unresolved V gene in the studies checked, with the rest unexplained. V, J and clone size derive from that table, while D and trimming were established from the DNA sequence. The sample yields 100,000 or so clones; less than 90% were counted once. The leading ten clones occupy about 6.9% of the sample.

Remarks on this clone: The antigen it binds to is not known. No quality values exist for individual bases; no much larger clone is one base distant.

Overall study outcomes, separate from this receptor: The amount of clinical and demographic metadata varied by source and participant and was provided uncurated.

Each collaborating institution followed its own protocols to collect whole blood in K2EDTA tubes. For TCRbeta analysis, collaborators shipped samples in one of three forms: frozen whole blood, isolated PBMCs, or DNA extracted from either of those sample types. A distance of 12 bases separates the germline ends of V and J, which lose 5 bases and 1 base respectively. Per the germline V gene, MNHEY is the CDR1 and SVGAGI is the CDR2. The CDR3, cysteine through phenylalanine, is 15 amino acids long. Kept here is only the CDR3 DNA, which spans 45 bases and is read in frame from base 1. This clonotype was sampled from a man aged 25 to 40 in a cohort sampled during active COVID-19. Sequencing used peripheral blood. The sequence joins TRBV6-5 to TRBJ1-5, with TRBD1 perhaps the D gene, on 5 matching bases. Read as DNA, the sequence is TGTGCCAGCAGTAAAAGCGGGGACAGCAATCAGCCCCAGCATTTT. It codes for CASSKSGDSNQPQHF.